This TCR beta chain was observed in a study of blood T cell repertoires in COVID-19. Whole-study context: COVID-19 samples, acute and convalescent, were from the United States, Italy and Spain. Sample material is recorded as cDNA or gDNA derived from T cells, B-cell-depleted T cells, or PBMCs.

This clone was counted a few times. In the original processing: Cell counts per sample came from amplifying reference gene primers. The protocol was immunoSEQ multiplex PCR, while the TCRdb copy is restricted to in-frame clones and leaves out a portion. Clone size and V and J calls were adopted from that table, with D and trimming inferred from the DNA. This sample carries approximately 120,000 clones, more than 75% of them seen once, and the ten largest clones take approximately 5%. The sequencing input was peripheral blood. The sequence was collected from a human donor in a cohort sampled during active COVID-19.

CDR3 in amino acids: CASSITSGRGFGDEQYF. Written as DNA, the CDR3 is TGTGCCAGCTCCATCACTAGCGGGAGGGGTTTCGGGGACGAGCAGTACTTC. The V gene is TRBV27, the J gene TRBJ2-7, with 13 bases that match TRBD2. V gave up 8 bases and J gave up 5 bases; unmatched junction bases: 15. CDR1 MNHEY and CDR2 SMNVEV come from the germline V gene (reference sequence). The CDR3 runs to 17 residues.